This T cell receptor beta chain was identified in a study of cytomegalovirus exposure and HLA in healthy donors. The study's findings and limits: Using the classifier, cytomegalovirus status was reportedly diagnosed with high specificity and sensitivity. Generally TCR sequences proved uncommon, though certain public TCRs appeared in numerous donors. Several of the most significant clusters appeared linked to common viral pathogens, based on a later analysis. In a later analysis, specific HLA alleles were associated with 16,000 or so TCR beta sequences at a 0.05 false discovery rate.

Trimming cost V 4 bases and J 7 bases, with 16 bases left between them. The germline gives CDR1 MNHEY, CDR2 SVGAGI. This CDR3 is built from 14 residues. The PCR had 60 Vbeta and 13 Jbeta primers. Profiled with immunoSEQ multiplex PCR; TCRdb holds only in-frame clones, not every one. This table has some 150,000 clones, less than 80% appearing once. A word on this clone: Its antigen is not known.

The sequencing sample was made of PBMCs. The rearrangement links TRBV6-5 to TRBJ1-2; perhaps TRBD1 as D (6 bases). The receptor was isolated from a man between 40 and 49 years old in good health and CMV-seronegative. The CDR3 loop is CASSSNRVEVGYTF. For the CDR3, the DNA is TGTGCCAGCAGTTCTAACAGGGTGGAAGTTGGCTACACCTTC.